What follows describes a single T cell receptor beta chain. This CDR3 is built from 16 residues. Germline V gene data show CDR1 as LNHDA and CDR2 as SQIVND (reference sequence). Trimming took 4 bases from V and 5 from J; bases not matched to a gene: 12. The sample originates from a study of blood T cell repertoires in COVID-19. For the study at large: Acute-phase and convalescent COVID-19 samples originated in the United States, Italy and Spain. PBMCs, B-cell-depleted T cells, or T cells were the source of the cDNA or gDNA that made up the material.

Original processing methods: Reference gene primer amplification in the assay estimated nucleated cell counts. Using immunoSEQ multiplex PCR, the repertoire was profiled, and TCRdb retains in-frame clones only, with some absent. Clone size and V and J calls were adopted from that table, with D and trimming inferred from the DNA. The sample yields about 94,000 clones, approximately 87% seen once. This sequence joins TRBV19 and TRBJ2-3, with 7 bases aligning to TRBD1. Sample: peripheral blood. The clonotype comes from a human donor with acute or convalescent COVID-19. The donor label of this sample is uncertain. CDR3 nucleotides: TGTGCCAGTAGTACCGGACAGGTCCGGGGAAAAGATACGCAGTATTTT. This gives the protein CASSTGQVRGKDTQYF.